These 6 T cell receptor beta chains originate from one sample sequenced in a study of cytomegalovirus exposure and HLA in healthy donors. Libraries were prepared by immunoSEQ multiplex PCR; TCRdb keeps only in-frame clonotypes and omits some of them. The sample includes roughly 150,000 clones, more than 75% of them seen just once. Specimen: PBMCs. All receptors derive from a man between 18 and 35 years old in good health and CMV-seronegative.

This clone was detected once. The V call is TRBV19, the J call TRBJ2-2; D might be TRBD1 (5 bases). Germline CDR1 is LNHDA and CDR2 is SQIVND (reference sequence). Deletions cut 5 bases from V and 2 bases from J, with 9 bases between. This CDR3 contains 14 residues. For the CDR3, the DNA is TGTGCCAGTAGTTCGGACATAAACACCGGGGAGCTGTTTTTT. Protein sequence: CASSSDINTGELFF.

This sequence joins TRBV7-7 and TRBJ2-2; 11 nucleotides align to TRBD2. The CDR3 consists of 13 residues. CDR1 and CDR2 from the germline V gene are SSHAT and FNYEAQ (reference sequence). The CDR3 protein is CASGRVNTGELFF. Written as DNA, the CDR3 is TGTGCTAGCGGGAGGGTGAACACCGGGGAGCTGTTTTTT.

This clone was picked up one time. The gene calls are TRBV29-1 and TRBJ2-3, with D perhaps matching TRBD1 (5 bases). From germline, CDR1 is SQVTM and CDR2 ANQGSEA. Trimming took off 6 bases at V and 1 base at J, with 14 bases between the two ends. This CDR3 contains 14 residues. The CDR3 spells CSVHIETGTDTQYF. The CDR3 region has the DNA TGCAGCGTCCACATAGAGACAGGCACAGATACGCAGTATTTT.

This clone was found a few times. The chain joins TRBV7-6 to TRBJ1-2, with D perhaps matching TRBD1 (6 bases). Germline-derived CDR1 and CDR2 are SGHVS and FNYEAQ. This CDR3 is 13 amino acids long. V was cut by 2 bases and J by 8 bases, with 12 bases left in between. CDR3 bases: TGTGCCAGCAGCTTAACAGGGAAGGAGGGCTACACCTTC. This codes for CASSLTGKEGYTF.

This chain links TRBV11-2 with TRBJ2-3; D not resolved. CDR1 is SGHAT and CDR2 is FQNNGV in the germline V gene. V lost 5 bases and J 6 bases, leaving 9 bases between the germline ends. The CDR3 is 12 amino acids. The CDR3 sequence is CASSPRRDTQYF. The DNA for the CDR3 is TGTGCCAGCAGCCCCCGTCGGGATACGCAGTATTTT.

The chain carries TRBV7-9 and TRBJ2-7, with 7 bases identical to TRBD1. This CDR3 is 17 amino acids long. V was clipped by 1 base and J by 2 bases; unmatched bases: 11. Germline loops: CDR1 SEHNR, CDR2 FQNEAQ (reference sequence). In DNA form, the CDR3 reads TGTGCCAGCAGCTTAGAGCGGCAGGACAGGAGCGCCTACGAGCAGTACTTC. Protein sequence: CASSLERQDRSAYEQYF.